This T cell receptor (beta chain) was sequenced for a study of CD8+CD57+ T cells in acquired aplastic anemia. Overall study context: Sorted CD4+ plus CD8+ cells gave DNA averaging 3.2 ug.

Patients sequenced had flow cytometry evidence of CD8+CD57+ cell expansion. Each patient had severe acquired aplastic anemia. The template used for profiling TCR beta VDJ and CDR3 was genomic DNA. TCRdb reprocessed the reads via MiXCR and lists one record per CDR3 protein. Among 200,000 to 250,000 distinct CDR3 sequences listed, over 55% were seen once. The V gene end was trimmed by 4 bases and the J gene end by 2 bases; junction bases not matched to a gene: 4. CDR3 size: 14 residues. Germline CDR1 is MNHEY and CDR2 is SVGAGI. The receptor comes from a human donor with aplastic anemia. This chain connects TRBV6-5 to TRBJ2-7; 8 bases align to TRBD2. The sample taken for sequencing was sorted CD4+, CD8+, or CD8+CD57+ T cells (not recorded which) from PBMCs. This CDR3 is CASSLAGTTYEQYF. The CDR3, as DNA: TGTGCCAGCAGTTTAGCGGGGACCACCTACGAGCAGTACTTC.